The rows below give T cell receptor beta chains drawn from one sample of a study of cytomegalovirus exposure and HLA in healthy donors. The table came from immunoSEQ multiplex PCR; TCRdb's copy has only in-frame clones and leaves some out. Among about 190,000 clones listed, approximately 84% were seen once. The specimen sequenced was PBMCs. The receptor source for this set is a man in his forties or fifties in good health and CMV-seronegative. The conserved cysteine and the conserved F or W are not part of the CDR3 here. Where a row states a size, it is once, few, many or the class of an expanded clone; other rows omit it.

v_call clone_size cdr3_aa
TRBV27 . ASSLLGQGARDYGYT
TRBV6-5 . ASSYSKPSSYEQY
TRBV2 once ASSSIPSGFSPGELF
TRBV7-8 . ASSLGQNYGYT
TRBV5-5 few ASSFTGTSGVNEQF
TRBV2 few ASSSGQGINTGELF
TRBV5-6 once ASSLFPREIFSYNEQF
TRBV7-2 . ASSPGQFLRNTEAF
TRBV7-8 . ASSLAGPTYQPQH
TRBV6-5 . ASSYSKHLSYEQY
TRBV7-2 . ASSLWGGDRSSEKLF
TRBV6-1 . ASDRGDAGNGYT
TRBV27 . ASSFSGQAVGAF
TRBV5-1 . ASSPGDRTATGELF
TRBV6-5 once ASSYSGQGSYEQY
TRBV30 . AAGQGPSEQY
TRBV19 . ASSALAGGPTDTQY
TRBV21-1 few ASSSRQGYEQY
TRBV18 few ASSPDRGEGYGYT
TRBV7-9 . ASSPLAGATYEQY
TRBV4-1 once ASSQEMRQKETQY
TRBV4-1 . ASSQDPTSGGTSTDTQY
TRBV5-4 . ASSYIPGQGTETQY
TRBV5-4 . ASSLVGTGPSYEQY
TRBV7-9 . ASSLVSGEGKQY
TRBV7-9 . ASSPGQGEVGEAF
TRBV11-1 . ASRPLAGVLNEQF
TRBV7-9 . SSSLAERQVNTGELF
TRBV9 . ASSVRGEPGNTIY
TRBV30 . AWSVMGLSSYNEQF
TRBV16 . ASSLRQGVGEKLF
TRBV14 . ASSQEVGVYGYA
TRBV7-2 once ASSRDRSSYEQY
TRBV4-1 . ASSQVGRGPSFLSGANVLT
TRBV6-5 . ASKRDRTDYGYT
TRBV7-9 . SSSFSRRRNSPLH
TRBV11-2 once ASSGRTGHNEQY
TRBV2 . ASSVEGTGELF
TRBV6-7 . ASSYRTGDRGT
TRBV5-1 . ASRLAGGYPSYNEQF
TRBV2 once ATGLAGNTGELF
TRBV5-6 . ASSFSGGIARETQY
TRBV29-1 . SVGRVLDDEQF
TRBV7-3 . ASSLRQGLTYEQY
TRBV5-6 . ASSGQTNTEAF